Listed below are T cell receptor beta chains from one sample, sequenced in a study. TCRdb re-called the multiplex PCR reads with MiXCR, one entry per CDR3 protein. The table lists about 650 distinct CDR3 sequences, under 4.5% of them singletons. Input material: Tregs sorted from blood. The source is a female donor with breast cancer. Each CDR3 is given with its conserved first and last residue. The D gene is left open where the match is weak. Clone size is given for some rows only: seen once, a few or many times, or a class if the clone is expanded.

D: TRBD1; size: medium-sized; J: TRBJ1-2; V: TRBV12-3/TRBV12-4; CDR3: CASSPPTGFNYGYTF; DNA: TGTGCCAGCAGTCCTCCGACAGGGTTTAACTATGGCTACACCTTC
D: TRBD1; size: medium-sized; J: TRBJ1-2; V: TRBV12-3/TRBV12-4; CDR3: CASSLPLVPGQGRKGYTF; DNA: TGTGCCAGCAGTTTACCGCTAGTGCCGGGACAGGGAAGGAAGGGCTACACCTTC
D: NA; size: medium-sized; J: TRBJ1-2; V: TRBV12-3/TRBV12-4; CDR3: CASSSRRGTYGYTF; DNA: TGTGCCAGCAGTTCCCGCCGAGGGACCTATGGCTACACCTTC
D: NA; size: hyperexpanded; J: TRBJ1-2; V: TRBV12-3/TRBV12-4; CDR3: CASSQSDGDYGYTF; DNA: TGTGCCAGCAGTCAATCCGACGGGGACTATGGCTACACCTTC
D: TRBD1; size: few; J: TRBJ1-2; V: TRBV12-3/TRBV12-4; CDR3: CASTSLTGYYGYTF; DNA: TGTGCCAGCACCTCGCTGACAGGGTACTATGGCTACACCTTC
D: TRBD1; size: medium-sized; J: TRBJ1-2; V: TRBV12-3/TRBV12-4; CDR3: CASSFRDSGGYTF; DNA: TGTGCCAGCAGTTTTAGGGACAGCGGAGGCTACACCTTC
D: NA; size: NA; J: TRBJ1-2; V: TRBV12-3/TRBV12-4; CDR3: CASSTRRSLNGYTF; DNA: TGTGCCAGCAGTACGAGGAGGAGCCTGAATGGCTACACCTTC
D: NA; size: large; J: TRBJ1-2; V: TRBV12-3/TRBV12-4; CDR3: CASSKDSFYGYTF; DNA: TGTGCCAGCAGCAAGGACAGTTTCTATGGCTACACCTTC
D: NA; size: medium-sized; J: TRBJ1-2; V: TRBV12-3/TRBV12-4; CDR3: CASSPYSDSLGGYTF; DNA: TGTGCCAGCAGTCCTTACTCGGACAGTTTGGGTGGCTACACCTTC
D: NA; size: medium-sized; J: TRBJ1-2; V: TRBV12-3/TRBV12-4; CDR3: CASSRPRGYGYTF; DNA: TGTGCCAGCAGTCGACCAAGGGGATACGGCTACACCTTC
D: NA; size: medium-sized; J: TRBJ1-2; V: TRBV12-3/TRBV12-4; CDR3: CASSLDIGTHYGYTF; DNA: TGTGCCAGCAGTTTAGATATCGGGACTCACTATGGCTACACCTTC
D: NA; size: medium-sized; J: TRBJ1-2; V: TRBV12-3/TRBV12-4; CDR3: CASSMGNPNYGYTF; DNA: TGTGCCAGCAGTATGGGAAATCCGAACTATGGCTACACCTTC
D: NA; size: NA; J: TRBJ1-2; V: TRBV12-3/TRBV12-4; CDR3: CASRGTVGHGYTF; DNA: TGTGCCAGCAGAGGGACTGTGGGGCATGGCTACACCTTC
D: NA; size: medium-sized; J: TRBJ1-2; V: TRBV12-3/TRBV12-4; CDR3: CASSFLHGYTF; DNA: TGTGCCAGCAGTTTCCTTCATGGCTACACCTTC
D: NA; size: medium-sized; J: TRBJ1-2; V: TRBV12-3/TRBV12-4; CDR3: CASRPTSPYGYTF; DNA: TGTGCCAGCAGGCCCACCAGCCCCTATGGCTACACCTTC
D: NA; size: medium-sized; J: TRBJ1-2; V: TRBV12-3/TRBV12-4; CDR3: CASSFTDTGYTF; DNA: TGTGCCAGCAGTTTTACTGACACGGGCTACACCTTC
D: TRBD1; size: large; J: TRBJ1-2; V: TRBV12-3/TRBV12-4; CDR3: CASNAGTGDGYTF; DNA: TGTGCCAGCAACGCCGGGACAGGGGATGGCTACACCTTC
D: NA; size: NA; J: TRBJ1-2; V: TRBV12-3/TRBV12-4; CDR3: CASSFDSDYGYTF; DNA: TGTGCCAGCAGTTTCGACAGCGACTATGGCTACACCTTC
D: TRBD1; size: large; J: TRBJ1-2; V: TRBV12-3/TRBV12-4; CDR3: CASSLSDRAAGYTF; DNA: TGTGCCAGCAGTTTGTCCGACAGGGCGGCTGGCTACACCTTC
D: NA; size: large; J: TRBJ1-2; V: TRBV12-3/TRBV12-4; CDR3: CASKEGQGYTF; DNA: TGTGCCAGCAAAGAGGGCCAGGGCTACACCTTC
D: TRBD1; size: medium-sized; J: TRBJ1-2; V: TRBV12-3/TRBV12-4; CDR3: CASTRSADRGLGGYTF; DNA: TGTGCCAGCACCCGCTCCGCGGACAGGGGTTTAGGTGGCTACACCTTC
D: NA; size: hyperexpanded; J: TRBJ1-2; V: TRBV12-5; CDR3: CASGDRNYGYTF; DNA: TGTGCTAGTGGTGACAGGAACTATGGCTACACCTTC
D: NA; size: hyperexpanded; J: TRBJ1-2; V: TRBV12-3/TRBV12-4; CDR3: CASSMDGNYGYTF; DNA: TGTGCCAGCAGCATGGACGGAAACTATGGCTACACCTTC
D: NA; size: large; J: TRBJ1-2; V: TRBV12-3/TRBV12-4; CDR3: CASSLQLTNYGYTF; DNA: TGTGCCAGCAGTTTACAGCTCACTAACTATGGCTACACCTTC
D: NA; size: medium-sized; J: TRBJ1-2; V: TRBV12-3/TRBV12-4; CDR3: CASSRDINYGYTF; DNA: TGTGCCAGCAGCCGGGACATCAACTATGGCTACACCTTC
D: NA; size: medium-sized; J: TRBJ1-2; V: TRBV12-3/TRBV12-4; CDR3: CASSLETDSGYTF; DNA: TGTGCCAGCAGTTTAGAGACGGATTCGGGCTACACCTTC
D: NA; size: large; J: TRBJ1-2; V: TRBV12-3/TRBV12-4; CDR3: CASSPRRQDGYTF; DNA: TGTGCCAGCAGTCCCCGGAGACAGGATGGCTACACCTTC
D: NA; size: medium-sized; J: TRBJ1-2; V: TRBV12-3/TRBV12-4; CDR3: CASSPGEGRAGYTF; DNA: TGTGCCAGCAGCCCAGGGGAGGGTAGAGCTGGCTACACCTTC
D: NA; size: large; J: TRBJ1-2; V: TRBV12-3/TRBV12-4; CDR3: CASSSSFGDSYTF; DNA: TGTGCCAGCAGTTCCAGCTTTGGGGATAGCTACACCTTC
D: NA; size: hyperexpanded; J: TRBJ1-2; V: TRBV12-3/TRBV12-4; CDR3: CASSRLEDDYGYTF; DNA: TGTGCCAGCAGTCGTCTCGAGGATGACTATGGCTACACCTTC
D: NA; size: medium-sized; J: TRBJ1-2; V: TRBV12-3/TRBV12-4; CDR3: CASSLDGQPFYGYTF; DNA: TGTGCCAGCAGTTTAGACGGACAGCCGTTTTATGGCTACACCTTC
D: TRBD1; size: large; J: TRBJ1-2; V: TRBV12-3/TRBV12-4; CDR3: CASRQGLDGYTF; DNA: TGTGCCAGCAGACAGGGGCTCGATGGCTACACCTTC
D: NA; size: medium-sized; J: TRBJ1-2; V: TRBV12-3/TRBV12-4; CDR3: CASRAYRRSNYGYTF; DNA: TGTGCCAGCAGGGCCTATAGGAGGTCTAACTATGGCTACACCTTC
D: NA; size: many; J: TRBJ1-2; V: TRBV12-3/TRBV12-4; CDR3: CASSLAGAPIYGYTF; DNA: TGTGCCAGCAGTTTAGCGGGCGCGCCAATCTATGGCTACACCTTC
D: TRBD1; size: medium-sized; J: TRBJ1-2; V: TRBV12-3/TRBV12-4; CDR3: CASSLGTGYGYTF; DNA: TGTGCCAGCAGTTTGGGGACAGGCTATGGCTACACCTTC
D: TRBD1; size: medium-sized; J: TRBJ1-2; V: TRBV12-3/TRBV12-4; CDR3: CASSPSRQGSTF; DNA: TGTGCCAGCAGTCCCAGTCGACAGGGAAGCACCTTC
D: NA; size: medium-sized; J: TRBJ1-2; V: TRBV12-3/TRBV12-4; CDR3: CASSFIRAYGYTF; DNA: TGTGCCAGCAGTTTTATCCGGGCATATGGCTACACCTTC
D: NA; size: medium-sized; J: TRBJ1-2; V: TRBV12-3/TRBV12-4; CDR3: CASSLMGQDYTF; DNA: TGTGCCAGCAGTTTAATGGGTCAGGACTACACCTTC
D: NA; size: medium-sized; J: TRBJ1-2; V: TRBV12-3/TRBV12-4; CDR3: CASSFDTYGYTF; DNA: TGTGCCAGCAGTTTCGACACGTATGGCTACACCTTC
D: NA; size: medium-sized; J: TRBJ1-2; V: TRBV12-3/TRBV12-4; CDR3: CASTRTAYGYTF; DNA: TGTGCCAGCACCAGGACAGCCTATGGCTACACCTTC
D: NA; size: many; J: TRBJ1-2; V: TRBV12-3/TRBV12-4; CDR3: CASSPLTGPGYTF; DNA: TGTGCCAGCAGTCCCTTGACCGGACCGGGCTACACCTTC
D: NA; size: large; J: TRBJ1-2; V: TRBV12-3/TRBV12-4; CDR3: CASSPDRAGGYTF; DNA: TGTGCCAGCAGTCCAGACCGAGCCGGTGGCTACACCTTC
D: TRBD1; size: medium-sized; J: TRBJ1-2; V: TRBV12-3/TRBV12-4; CDR3: CASSRQGNYGYTF; DNA: TGTGCCAGCAGCCGACAGGGGAACTATGGCTACACCTTC
D: NA; size: medium-sized; J: TRBJ1-2; V: TRBV12-3/TRBV12-4; CDR3: CASSGAGTHGYTF; DNA: TGTGCCAGCAGCGGAGCAGGGACCCATGGCTACACCTTC
D: NA; size: medium-sized; J: TRBJ1-2; V: TRBV12-3/TRBV12-4; CDR3: CASSLYREDYGYTF; DNA: TGTGCCAGCAGTTTATACCGGGAAGACTATGGCTACACCTTC
D: TRBD1; size: medium-sized; J: TRBJ1-2; V: TRBV12-3/TRBV12-4; CDR3: CASSLGTGTYGYTF; DNA: TGTGCCAGCAGTTTAGGGACAGGGACCTATGGCTACACCTTC
D: TRBD1; size: few; J: TRBJ1-2; V: TRBV12-3/TRBV12-4; CDR3: CASSLGTAAGGYTF; DNA: TGTGCCAGCAGTTTGGGGACAGCAGCTGGTGGCTACACCTTC
D: TRBD1; size: large; J: TRBJ1-2; V: TRBV12-3/TRBV12-4; CDR3: CATMEWSGTAYGYTF; DNA: TGTGCCACCATGGAATGGTCCGGGACAGCCTATGGCTACACCTTC
D: TRBD1; size: medium-sized; J: TRBJ1-2; V: TRBV12-3/TRBV12-4; CDR3: CASTEGQGDGYTF; DNA: TGTGCCAGCACCGAGGGACAGGGTGATGGCTACACCTTC
D: NA; size: many; J: TRBJ1-2; V: TRBV12-3/TRBV12-4; CDR3: CASTLSGAGYTF; DNA: TGTGCCAGCACCTTATCAGGGGCGGGCTACACCTTC
D: NA; size: medium-sized; J: TRBJ1-2; V: TRBV12-3/TRBV12-4; CDR3: CASSLGQSQGYTF; DNA: TGTGCCAGCAGCCTAGGACAAAGTCAAGGCTACACCTTC
D: NA; size: medium-sized; J: TRBJ1-2; V: TRBV12-3/TRBV12-4; CDR3: CASRSALGYGYTF; DNA: TGTGCCAGCAGAAGCGCTCTAGGCTATGGCTACACCTTC
D: NA; size: medium-sized; J: TRBJ1-2; V: TRBV12-3/TRBV12-4; CDR3: CASSSLAVRTHGYTF; DNA: TGTGCCAGCAGCTCCCTCGCGGTGCGTACTCATGGCTACACCTTC
D: NA; size: medium-sized; J: TRBJ1-2; V: TRBV12-3/TRBV12-4; CDR3: CASSLGQLYGYTF; DNA: TGTGCCAGCAGTCTAGGACAGCTCTATGGCTACACCTTC
D: NA; size: medium-sized; J: TRBJ1-2; V: TRBV12-3/TRBV12-4; CDR3: CASSLMEGRNGYTF; DNA: TGTGCCAGCAGTTTGATGGAGGGCAGGAATGGCTACACCTTC